The 29 T cell receptor beta chains in this list originate from one sample, sequenced in a study of T cell clonality in common variable immunodeficiency. General study results and limits: Reportedly, TCR beta sequences from common variable immunodeficiency showed fewer deletions and N-nucleotide insertions.

This table comes from immunoSEQ multiplex PCR, and its TCRdb copy is limited to in-frame clones, with some not included. In total the sample includes fewer than 35,000 clones, none of them seen once. These receptors' targets are unknown. Sequencing used peripheral blood mononuclear cells. Receptor source: a human donor with common variable immunodeficiency.

Details on this clone: The read ends 3 residues early relative to the CDR3; the germline J gene fills the gap. The genes are TRBV6-2 or TRBV6-3 and TRBJ2-3; 7 nucleotides line up with TRBD2. CDR1 is MNHEY and CDR2 is SVGEGT in the germline V gene. With V trimmed by 2 bases and J by 2 bases, 10 bases remained unmatched. This CDR3 region has 17 residues. The DNA read from the CDR3 is TGTGCCAGCAGTTACCCGACTGGGCGGGGGAACACAGATACG. Protein product: CASSYPTGRGNTDT. The full CDR3 protein is CASSYPTGRGNTDTQYF.

This clone has only a few counts. CDR3 protein: CASSDREGTEAFF. Incomplete CDR3 DNA: TGTGCCAGCAGTGACAGGGAAGGCACTGAA. This chain uses TRBV2 with TRBJ1-1; D is possibly TRBD1 (5 bases). From the germline J gene comes the end of the CDR3, since the read stops 3 residues before it. V gave up 3 bases and J gave up 4 bases, with 9 bases separating them. CDR3 size: 13 residues. Germline CDR1 is SNHLY and CDR2 is FYNNEI.

This clone was picked up many times. The DNA ends 3 residues before the CDR3 does, and the rest of the CDR3 is filled in from the germline J gene. V gene TRBV14 combines with J gene TRBJ1-4; unclear D gene. The ends were cut back, 0 bases at V and 6 bases at J, with 14 bases in the middle. The germline V gene encodes CDR1 SGHDN and CDR2 FVKESK. This CDR3 region has 16 residues. Incomplete CDR3 DNA: TGTGCCAGCAGCCAAGATTCCCCTCAAACGGATGAAAAA. The encoded protein is CASSQDSPQTDEK. The CDR3 in full is CASSQDSPQTDEKLFF.

Points on this clone: The read stops 3 residues short of the end of the CDR3; the missing end is completed from the germline J gene. V gene TRBV30 combines with J gene TRBJ1-6; 9 bases fit TRBD1. V lost 2 bases and J lost 2; bases outside the gene matches: 4. CDR1 and CDR2 (germline): GTSNPN, SVGIG (reference sequence). The CDR3 runs 16 residues. Here the CDR3 reads CAWSTTGGPYNSPLHF. CDR3 DNA (partial): TGTGCCTGGAGTACAACAGGGGGCCCCTATAATTCACCC.

This clone was observed many times. CDR3 protein: CAPQDVSGANVLTF. Incomplete CDR3 DNA: TGTGCCCCTCAGGATGTTTCTGGGGCCAACGTC. The chain links TRBV7-9 to TRBJ2-6; unclear D gene. The read is 3 residues too short to cover the CDR3 end, so that end is filled in from the germline J gene. Germline loops: CDR1 SEHNR, CDR2 FQNEAQ (reference sequence). V was cut by 11 bases and J by 1 base, with 12 bases left in between. This CDR3 spans 14 amino acids.

In this sample, this clone turned up a few times. Germline and junction disagree at one end, which may indicate a read error. With the read ending 3 residues before the CDR3 end, the germline J gene is used to fill in that end. This chain links TRBV7-9 with TRBJ1-3; D gene ambiguous. Germline V gene sequence: CDR1 SEHNR, CDR2 FQNEAQ (reference sequence). This CDR3 contains 12 residues. CDR3 in amino acids: CTSSSVVDTIYF. Incomplete CDR3 DNA: TGTACCAGCAGCTCTGTGGTAGACACC.

This clone was recorded a few times. Coverage ceases 3 residues before the CDR3 finishes, and the germline J gene fills in the end. The chain couples TRBV18 to TRBJ2-2, with 9 bases aligning to TRBD1. The CDR3 has 17 amino acids. Per germline, CDR1 KGHSH and CDR2 LQKENI. V lost 3 bases and J lost 5; bases outside the gene matches: 10. The sequenced part of the CDR3 DNA is TGTGCCAGCTCACCCCACGGTCCCGGGACAGGGACCGGGGAG. Residues: CASSPHGPGTGTGE. The whole CDR3 is CASSPHGPGTGTGELFF.

In regard to this clone: The DNA ends 3 residues before the CDR3 does, and the rest of the CDR3 is filled in from the germline J gene. The V gene is TRBV2, the J gene TRBJ1-4; no definite D call. The CDR3 sequence is 15 residues long. Trimming cost V 8 bases and J 4 bases, with 17 bases left between them. Per germline, CDR1 SNHLY and CDR2 FYNNEI. The CDR3 protein is CASSRTPLSNEKLFF. The DNA read from the CDR3 is TGTGCCAGCTCAAGGACTCCACTGAGTAATGAAAAA.

To note about this clone: With the read ending 3 residues before the CDR3 end, the germline J gene is used to fill in that end. V gene TRBV6-1 combines with J gene TRBJ1-2, with D maybe TRBD1 (5 bases). Trimming shortened V by 0 bases and J by 6 bases, and 8 bases separated the two germline ends. In germline, CDR1 is MNHNS, CDR2 SASEGT. CDR3 length: 13 amino acids. The sequenced part of the CDR3 DNA is TGTGCCAGCAGTGAAGCTCCAGGGCATGGC. Translating gives CASSEAPGHG. The whole CDR3 protein reads CASSEAPGHGYTF.

This clone qualifies as medium-sized (0.01 to 0.1%). The covered CDR3 bases are TGCAGCGTTGAAGACCTCCTAAGCCTTAACTATGGC. It codes for CSVEDLLSLNYG. The whole CDR3 sequence reads CSVEDLLSLNYGYTF. The chain recombines TRBV29-1 with TRBJ1-2; D unresolved. The missing CDR3 end, 3 residues past where the read stops, is filled in from the germline J gene. The V and J ends lost 0 bases and 1 base respectively, with 12 bases between them. The CDR3 runs to 15 residues. Germline lookup yields CDR1 SQVTM and CDR2 ANQGSEA.

The sample holds many counts of this clone. Read coverage stops 3 residues before the CDR3 terminus; the germline J gene supplies the remainder. The chain combines TRBV20-1 with TRBJ2-7; 13 bases map to TRBD2. The V segment lost 5 bases and the J segment 0 bases; nucleotides outside the gene matches: 7. This CDR3 has 16 amino acids. Germline-derived CDR1 and CDR2 are DFQATT and SNEGSKA (reference sequence). The sequenced part of the CDR3 DNA is TGCAGTGCTTTACTAGCGGGGGGGCTACACTCCTACGAG. Its protein product is CSALLAGGLHSYE. The CDR3 in its entirety is CSALLAGGLHSYEQYF.

This clone has only a few counts. The read comes to an end 3 residues before the CDR3 does, leaving the germline J gene to fill in the end. The V call is TRBV19, the J call TRBJ2-5; 11 bases are shared with TRBD1. CDR1 is LNHDA, CDR2 SQIVND, per germline (reference sequence). The CDR3 has 14 amino acids. V was pared by 8 bases and J by 2 bases, with 4 bases of the junction left unmatched. The CDR3 loop reads CASGGTGGQETQYF. CDR3 bases read: TGTGCCAGTGGGGGGACAGGGGGGCAAGAGACC. Combining the CDR3 with reference TRBV19 and TRBJ2-5 gives the whole variable domain DGGITQSPKYLFRKEGQNVTLSCEQNLNHDAMYWYRQDPGQGLRLIYYSQIVNDFQKGDIAEGYSVSREKKESFPLTVTSAQKNPTAFYLCASGGTGGQETQYFGPGTRLLVL.

Concerning this clone: The CDR3 end is not reached by the read, which stops 3 residues before it; the germline J gene fills it in. J is TRBJ1-1 and V is TRBV6-1, with D tentatively TRBD1 (5 bases). CDR1 and CDR2 from the germline V gene are MNHNS and SASEGT. The CDR3 totals 18 residues. Trimming pared 2 bases from V and 3 bases from J, leaving 22 bases between. CDR3 protein: CASSELLQLRRRDTEAFF. The CDR3 bases that were read are TGTGCCAGCAGTGAACTCCTCCAGTTGCGGCGCAGGGACACTGAA.

On this clone itself: The CDR3 end lies 3 residues beyond the end of the read and is filled in from the germline J gene. The sample contains more than one DNA sequence encoding this CDR3. The chain uses TRBV30 and TRBJ1-4; a weak D match, TRBD1 (5 bases). The V gene lost 2 bases and the J gene lost 8 bases, with 9 bases spanning the gap. The CDR3 consists of 12 residues. Germline V lookup: CDR1 GTSNPN, CDR2 SVGIG (reference sequence). Incomplete CDR3 DNA: TGTGCCTGGAGTCCGGAGGGGGAAAAA. Protein: CAWSPEGEK. The full CDR3 protein is CAWSPEGEKLFF.

This clone was seen ten or more times. With the read ending 3 residues before the CDR3 end, the germline J gene is used to fill in that end. The chain has TRBV18 and TRBJ2-1; 9 nucleotides agree with TRBD2. This CDR3 has 14 amino acids. Germline V CDR1 and CDR2: KGHSH, LQKENI. V lost 6 bases and J lost 6; bases outside the gene matches: 6. The CDR3 sequence: CASSIRAGGNEQFF. The covered CDR3 bases are TGTGCCAGCTCGATAAGAGCGGGGGGCAATGAG.

This clone has a count of ten or more. From the germline J gene comes the end of the CDR3, since the read stops 3 residues before it. The chain links TRBV18 to TRBJ1-2; no clear D. The V gene's germline CDR1 is KGHSH and CDR2 LQKENI. This CDR3 spans 13 amino acids. The V end lost 3 bases, the J end lost 1 base, and 6 bases lay between the germline ends. Here the CDR3 reads CASSPTVNYGYTF. The covered CDR3 bases are TGTGCCAGCTCACCTACAGTTAACTATGGC. The full variable domain, in which reference TRBV18 and TRBJ1-2 provide the parts outside the CDR3, is NAGVMQNPRHLVRRRGQEARLRCSPMKGHSHVYWYRQLPEEGLKFMVYLQKENIIDESGMPKERFSAEFPKEGPSILRIQQVVRGDSAAYFCASSPTVNYGYTFGSGTRLTVV.

Here the CDR3 reads CAWSFGTGLSSGNTIYF. The sequenced part of the CDR3 DNA is TGTGCCTGGAGTTTTGGGACAGGGTTGAGCTCTGGAAACACC. The rearrangement joins TRBV30 to TRBJ1-3; 9 nucleotides agree with TRBD1. The read ends 3 residues shy of where the CDR3 ends; the end is completed using the germline J gene. The germline V gene encodes CDR1 GTSNPN and CDR2 SVGIG (reference sequence). After removal of 2 bases from V and 0 bases from J, the junction contained 8 bases not matched to a gene. This CDR3 has 17 residues.

Remarks on this clone: The read gets to within 3 residues of the CDR3 end, and the germline J gene fills in the rest. The rearrangement joins TRBV19 to TRBJ2-7; TRBD2 matches at 9 bases. V lost 5 bases and J lost 2; bases outside the gene matches: 4. Germline lookup yields CDR1 LNHDA and CDR2 SQIVND (reference sequence). The CDR3 contains 14 residues. The CDR3 is CASSWTSVTYEQYF. The sequenced CDR3 bases are TGTGCCAGTAGTTGGACTAGCGTCACCTACGAG.

As regards this clone: From the germline J gene comes the end of the CDR3, since the read stops 3 residues before it. The genes are TRBV7-9 and TRBJ1-4, with 10 nucleotides matching TRBD1. J lost 7 bases, V lost 1 base, and 3 bases had no gene match. The germline CDR1 and CDR2 sequences are SEHNR and FQNEAQ (reference sequence). The CDR3 sequence is 15 residues long. The CDR3 region is CASSLETGGIEKLFF. The sequenced part of the CDR3 DNA is TGTGCCAGCAGCTTAGAGACAGGGGGCATTGAAAAA.

This clone was detected only a few times. CDR3 in amino acids: CASSSGYEQYF. The CDR3 bases that were read are TGTGCCAGCAGTTCCGGGTACGAG. The chain is built from TRBV27 and TRBJ2-7; D is unresolved. The read is 3 residues too short to cover the CDR3 end, so that end is filled in from the germline J gene. V lost 4 bases and J lost 4, with 5 bases in between. Germline-derived CDR1 and CDR2 are MNHEY and SMNVEV (reference sequence). The CDR3 has 11 amino acids.

This clone was detected only a few times. The CDR3 end lies 3 residues beyond the end of the read and is filled in from the germline J gene. The chain is built from TRBV19 and TRBJ2-5; 8 nucleotides line up with TRBD2. In germline, CDR1 is LNHDA, CDR2 SQIVND (reference sequence). The CDR3 runs 14 residues. Unmatched junction bases numbered 2, after V lost 3 bases and J lost 2 bases. The CDR3 is CASSITGGQETQYF. The DNA read from the CDR3 is TGTGCCAGTAGTATTACGGGGGGGCAAGAGACC.

Turning to this clone: Read coverage stops 3 residues before the CDR3 terminus; the germline J gene supplies the remainder. The chain is built from TRBV2 and TRBJ1-2; 10 bases are shared with TRBD1. This CDR3 region has 12 residues. V lost 11 bases to trimming and J lost 7 bases; unmatched junction nucleotides: 7. Germline V gene data show CDR1 as SNHLY and CDR2 as FYNNEI. Partial CDR3 DNA: TGTGCCGGCCGACAGGGGGCGAGTGGC. Translated: CAGRQGASG. The whole CDR3 protein is CAGRQGASGYTF.

This clone has ten or more counts. The observed sequence ends 3 residues before the CDR3 terminus, with the missing tail filled in from the germline J gene. This chain connects TRBV6-4 to TRBJ1-6, with 8 bases fitting TRBD1. Germline V gene data show CDR1 as MRHNA and CDR2 as SNTAGT. This CDR3 is 22 amino acids long. The V and J ends lost 2 bases and 0 bases, in that order; junction bases with no gene match: 18. This chain's CDR3 is CASSDPPIPGQVVSSYNSPLHF. The covered CDR3 bases are TGTGCCAGCAGTGACCCCCCGATCCCGGGACAGGTAGTGAGCTCCTATAATTCACCC.

This clone was detected only a few times. With the read ending 3 residues before the CDR3 end, the germline J gene is used to fill in that end. V and J are TRBV18 and TRBJ1-4, with a tentative D call TRBD1 (5 bases). The CDR3 extends over 15 amino acids. V lost 4 bases and J lost 3, with 12 bases in between. Germline V gene lookup returns CDR1 KGHSH and CDR2 LQKENI. The CDR3 bases that were read are TGTGCCAGCTCACAACGACAGTTTCCTAATGAAAAA. It codes for CASSQRQFPNEK. The CDR3 in full is CASSQRQFPNEKLFF.

This clone has a handful of counts. The DNA ends 3 residues before the CDR3 does, and the rest of the CDR3 is filled in from the germline J gene. This chain joins TRBV19 and TRBJ1-4, with 7 bases lining up with TRBD1. V was clipped by 0 bases and J by 5 bases; unmatched bases: 3. The CDR3 spans 15 residues. Germline CDR1 and CDR2: LNHDA and SQIVND (reference sequence). The covered CDR3 bases are TGTGCCAGTAGTATAGATCAGGGGGAAAATGAAAAA. This codes for CASSIDQGENEK. The CDR3 reads in full as CASSIDQGENEKLFF.

This clone showed up just a few times. The CDR3 is cut off 3 residues early in the read; its end comes from the germline J gene. The chain has TRBV19 and TRBJ1-2; no reliable D call. The CDR3 is made up of 12 amino acids. From germline, CDR1 is LNHDA and CDR2 SQIVND (reference sequence). V was trimmed by 6 bases and J by 1 base, leaving 6 bases between them. CDR3 amino acids: CASSTVNYGYTF. The part of the CDR3 DNA that was read is TGTGCCAGTAGCACGGTTAACTATGGC. Complete variable domain (other parts from reference TRBV19 and TRBJ1-2): DGGITQSPKYLFRKEGQNVTLSCEQNLNHDAMYWYRQDPGQGLRLIYYSQIVNDFQKGDIAEGYSVSREKKESFPLTVTSAQKNPTAFYLCASSTVNYGYTFGSGTRLTVV.

This clone showed up just a few times. The read comes to an end 3 residues before the CDR3 does, leaving the germline J gene to fill in the end. The chain has TRBV10-1 and TRBJ2-1; 8 nucleotides line up with TRBD2. This CDR3 is built from 15 residues. CDR1 and CDR2 (germline): WNHNN, SYGVQD (reference sequence). Losses at the gene ends were 6 bases for V and 5 bases for J; bases not matched to a gene: 9. CDR3 sequence reads: CASSAGLGGHNEQFF. The CDR3 DNA, read in part, is TGCGCCAGCAGCGCGGGACTAGGGGGACACAATGAG.

This clone was detected ten times or more. Read data end 3 residues before the CDR3 end; the end is taken from the germline J gene. The rearrangement uses TRBV5-3 and TRBJ2-1; D uncertain. TRBV5-3 falls under the ORF class, with uncertain function. With 3 bases removed from V and 8 bases from J, the gap between germline ends came to 9 bases. The CDR3 consists of 12 residues. CDR3 sequence: CARSYQIDEQFF. CDR3 DNA, as far as it was read: TGTGCCAGAAGCTATCAGATCGATGAG.

This clone was seen a few times. Read sequence stops 3 residues before the CDR3 end, and the germline J gene provides the missing end. This sequence joins TRBV30 and TRBJ1-2; D call uncertain. The CDR3 has 13 amino acids. V was shortened by 2 bases and J by 0 bases, with 7 bases between the two germline ends. The germline V gene has CDR1 GTSNPN and CDR2 SVGIG (reference sequence). Here the CDR3 reads CAWSSTTNYGYTF. The part of the CDR3 DNA that was read is TGTGCCTGGAGTTCAACAACTAACTATGGC.